The clone carrying this TCR beta chain has more than one count but fewer than ten. Its antigen remains unknown. CDR1 SGHRS and CDR2 YFSETQ come from the germline V gene. This CDR3 comprises 11 residues. V gave up 4 bases and J gave up 9 bases, with 8 bases separating them. The data derive from a study of CD8 T cells in ankylosing spondylitis. Quantitative molecular-barcoded 5'-RACE generated the TCR beta libraries. TCRdb called the 5' RACE reads again in MiXCR, with one record for every CDR3 protein. The sample contains 700,000 or so distinct CDR3 sequences, under 20% of which appear only once. Overall study findings and caveats: Apparently characteristic of ankylosing spondylitis blood was a TCR beta motif (about 8 highly homologous variants). Enrichment of disease-linked clones was reportedly significant in matched ankylosing spondylitis synovial fluid.

This receptor was identified in a male donor with ankylosing spondylitis. Material for sequencing was blood, either unsorted or a sorted T cell fraction (not recorded which). V is TRBV5-1 and J is TRBJ2-1, with D unresolved. CDR3 nucleotides: TGCGCCAGCAGCGATCAGAGTGAGCAGTTCTTC. Translation gives CASSDQSEQFF. Full variable domain (missing parts from reference TRBV5-1 and TRBJ2-1): KAGVTQTPRYLIKTRGQQVTLSCSPISGHRSVSWYQQTPGQGLQFLFEYFSETQRNKGNFPGRFSGRQFSNSRSEMNVSTLELGDSALYLCASSDQSEQFFGPGTRLTVL.